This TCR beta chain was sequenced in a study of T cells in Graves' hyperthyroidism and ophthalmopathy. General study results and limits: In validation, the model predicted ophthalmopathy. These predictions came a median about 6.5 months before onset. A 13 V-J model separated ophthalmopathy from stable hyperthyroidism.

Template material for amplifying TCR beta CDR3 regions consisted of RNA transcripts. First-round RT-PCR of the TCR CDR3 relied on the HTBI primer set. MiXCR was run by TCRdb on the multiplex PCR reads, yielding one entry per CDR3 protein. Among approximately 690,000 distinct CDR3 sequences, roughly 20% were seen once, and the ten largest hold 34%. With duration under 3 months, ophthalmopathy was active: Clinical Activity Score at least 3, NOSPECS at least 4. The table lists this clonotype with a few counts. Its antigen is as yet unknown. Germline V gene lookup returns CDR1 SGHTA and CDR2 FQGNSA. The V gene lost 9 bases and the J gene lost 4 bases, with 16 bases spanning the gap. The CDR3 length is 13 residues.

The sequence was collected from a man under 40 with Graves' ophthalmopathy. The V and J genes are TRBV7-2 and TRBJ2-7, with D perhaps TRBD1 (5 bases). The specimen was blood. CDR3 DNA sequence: TGTGCCAGTAGTATCCGTCAGGGATACGAGCAGTACTTC. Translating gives CASSIRQGYEQYF.